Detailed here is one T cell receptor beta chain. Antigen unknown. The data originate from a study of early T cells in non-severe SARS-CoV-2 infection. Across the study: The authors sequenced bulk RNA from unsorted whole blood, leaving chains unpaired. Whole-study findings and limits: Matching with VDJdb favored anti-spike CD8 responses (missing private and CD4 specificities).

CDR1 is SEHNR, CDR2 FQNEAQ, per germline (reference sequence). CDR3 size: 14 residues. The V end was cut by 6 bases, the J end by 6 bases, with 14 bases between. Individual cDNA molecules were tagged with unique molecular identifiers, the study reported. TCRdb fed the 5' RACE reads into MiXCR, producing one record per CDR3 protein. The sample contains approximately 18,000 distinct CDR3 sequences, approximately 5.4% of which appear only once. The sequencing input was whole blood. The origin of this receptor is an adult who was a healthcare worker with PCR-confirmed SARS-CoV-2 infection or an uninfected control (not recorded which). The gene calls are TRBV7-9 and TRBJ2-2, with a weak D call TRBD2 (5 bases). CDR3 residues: CASRHREPSGELFF. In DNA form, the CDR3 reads TGTGCCAGCAGGCACCGGGAACCCTCCGGGGAGCTGTTTTTT.